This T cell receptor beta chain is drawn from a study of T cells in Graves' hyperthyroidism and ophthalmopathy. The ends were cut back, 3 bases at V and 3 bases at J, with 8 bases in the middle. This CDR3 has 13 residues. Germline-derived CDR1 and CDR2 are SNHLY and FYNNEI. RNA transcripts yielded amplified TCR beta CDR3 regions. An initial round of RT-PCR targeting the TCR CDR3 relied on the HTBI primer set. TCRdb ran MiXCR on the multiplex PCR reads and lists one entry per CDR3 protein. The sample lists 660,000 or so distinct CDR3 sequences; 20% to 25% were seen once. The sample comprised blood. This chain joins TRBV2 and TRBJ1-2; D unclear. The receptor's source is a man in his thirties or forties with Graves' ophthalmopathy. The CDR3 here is CASSDGGHYGYTF. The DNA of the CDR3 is TGTGCCAGCAGTGACGGAGGGCACTATGGCTACACCTTC.